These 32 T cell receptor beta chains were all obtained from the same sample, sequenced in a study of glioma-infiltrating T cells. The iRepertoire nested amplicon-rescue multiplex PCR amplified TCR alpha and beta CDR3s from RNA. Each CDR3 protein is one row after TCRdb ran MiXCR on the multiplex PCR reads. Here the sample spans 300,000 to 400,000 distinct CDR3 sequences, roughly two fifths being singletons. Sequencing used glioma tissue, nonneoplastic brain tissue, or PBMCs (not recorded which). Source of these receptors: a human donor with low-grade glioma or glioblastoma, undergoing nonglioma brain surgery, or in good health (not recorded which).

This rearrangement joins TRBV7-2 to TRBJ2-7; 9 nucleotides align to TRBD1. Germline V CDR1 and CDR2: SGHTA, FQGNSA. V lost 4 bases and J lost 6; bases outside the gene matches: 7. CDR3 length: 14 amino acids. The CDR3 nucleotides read TGTGCCAGCAGCTCTCGGACAGGGGTCGGCGAGCAGTACTTC. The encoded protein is CASSSRTGVGEQYF.

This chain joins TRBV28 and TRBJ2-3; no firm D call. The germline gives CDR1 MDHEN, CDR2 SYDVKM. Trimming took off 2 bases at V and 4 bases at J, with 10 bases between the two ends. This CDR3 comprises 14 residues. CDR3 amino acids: CASSLGYDSDTQYF. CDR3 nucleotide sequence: TGTGCCAGCAGTTTAGGGTACGACTCAGATACGCAGTATTTT.

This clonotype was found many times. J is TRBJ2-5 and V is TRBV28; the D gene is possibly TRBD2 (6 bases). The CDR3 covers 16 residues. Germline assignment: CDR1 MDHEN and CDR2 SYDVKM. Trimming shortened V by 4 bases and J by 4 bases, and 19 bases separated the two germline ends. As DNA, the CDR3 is TGTGCCAGCAGTTCACCGTTGGGGGGAGGCAGAGAGACCCAGTACTTC. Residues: CASSSPLGGGRETQYF.

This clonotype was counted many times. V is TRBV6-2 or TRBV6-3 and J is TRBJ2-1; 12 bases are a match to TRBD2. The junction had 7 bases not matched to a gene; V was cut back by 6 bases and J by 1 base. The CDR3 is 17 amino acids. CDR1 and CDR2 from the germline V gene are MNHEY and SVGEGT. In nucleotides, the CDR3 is TGTGCCAGCAGCCGCCGGACTAGCGGGACGTCCTACAATGAGCAGTTCTTC. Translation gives CASSRRTSGTSYNEQFF.

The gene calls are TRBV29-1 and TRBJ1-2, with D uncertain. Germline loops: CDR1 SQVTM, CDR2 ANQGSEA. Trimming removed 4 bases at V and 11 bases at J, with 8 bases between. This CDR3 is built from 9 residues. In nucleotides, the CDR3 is TGCAGCGTTGGCAATAGATACACCTTC. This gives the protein CSVGNRYTF.

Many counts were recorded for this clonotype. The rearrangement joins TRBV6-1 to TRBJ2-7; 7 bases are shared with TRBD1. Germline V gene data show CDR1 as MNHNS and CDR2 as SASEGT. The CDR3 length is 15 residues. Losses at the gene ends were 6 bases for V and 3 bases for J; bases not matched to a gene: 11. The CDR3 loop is CASRIHPGQLYEQYF. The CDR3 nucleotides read TGTGCCAGCAGGATCCATCCGGGACAGCTCTACGAGCAGTACTTC.

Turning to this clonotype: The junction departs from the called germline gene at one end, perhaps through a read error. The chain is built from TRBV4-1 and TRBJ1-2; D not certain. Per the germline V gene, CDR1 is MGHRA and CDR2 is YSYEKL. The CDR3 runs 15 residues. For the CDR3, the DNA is TGCACCAGCAGCCAAACCCGGGAGGTGAACTATGGCTACACCTTC. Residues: CTSSQTREVNYGYTF.

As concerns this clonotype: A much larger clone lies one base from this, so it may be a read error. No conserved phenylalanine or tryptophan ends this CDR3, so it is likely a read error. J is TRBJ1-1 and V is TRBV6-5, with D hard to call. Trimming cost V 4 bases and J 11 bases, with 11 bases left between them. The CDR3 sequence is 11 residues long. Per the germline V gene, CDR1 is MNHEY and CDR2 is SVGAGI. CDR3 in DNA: TGTGCCAGCAGTTCCCGACTTGCGGCTTTCATT. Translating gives CASSSRLAAFI.

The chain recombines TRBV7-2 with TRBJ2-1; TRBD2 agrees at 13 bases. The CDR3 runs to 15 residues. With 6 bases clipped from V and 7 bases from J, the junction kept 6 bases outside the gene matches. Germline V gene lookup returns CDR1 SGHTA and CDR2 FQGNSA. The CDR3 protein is CASRPTSGRQNEQFF. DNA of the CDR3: TGTGCCAGCAGACCGACTAGCGGGAGGCAGAATGAGCAGTTCTTC.

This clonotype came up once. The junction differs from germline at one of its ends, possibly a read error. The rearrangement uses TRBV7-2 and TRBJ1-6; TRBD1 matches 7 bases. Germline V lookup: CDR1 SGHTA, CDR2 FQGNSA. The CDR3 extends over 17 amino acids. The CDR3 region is CDSSSDRVLSYNSPLHF. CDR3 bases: TGTGACAGCAGCTCCGACAGGGTTTTATCCTATAATTCACCCCTCCACTTT.

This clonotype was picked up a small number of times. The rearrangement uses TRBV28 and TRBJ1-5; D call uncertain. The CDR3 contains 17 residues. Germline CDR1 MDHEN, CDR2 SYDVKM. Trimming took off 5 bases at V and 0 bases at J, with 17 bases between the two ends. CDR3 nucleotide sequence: TGTGCCAGCAGTCGCTCGAAGTGGCAGATTAGCAATCAGCCCCAGCATTTT. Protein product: CASSRSKWQISNQPQHF.

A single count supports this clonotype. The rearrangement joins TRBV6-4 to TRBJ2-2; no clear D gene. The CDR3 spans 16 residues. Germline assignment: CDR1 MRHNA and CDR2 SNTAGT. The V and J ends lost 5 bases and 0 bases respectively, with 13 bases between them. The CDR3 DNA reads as TGTGCCAGCAGTTACCGCTCCTTCGCGAACACCGGGGAGCTGTTTTTT. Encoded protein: CASSYRSFANTGELFF.

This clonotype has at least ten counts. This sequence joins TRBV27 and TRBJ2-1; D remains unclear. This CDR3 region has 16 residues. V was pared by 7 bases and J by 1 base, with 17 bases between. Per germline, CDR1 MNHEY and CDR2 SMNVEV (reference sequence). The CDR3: CASTKVGFGSYNEQFF. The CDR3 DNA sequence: TGTGCCAGCACCAAAGTAGGGTTCGGGTCCTACAATGAGCAGTTCTTC.

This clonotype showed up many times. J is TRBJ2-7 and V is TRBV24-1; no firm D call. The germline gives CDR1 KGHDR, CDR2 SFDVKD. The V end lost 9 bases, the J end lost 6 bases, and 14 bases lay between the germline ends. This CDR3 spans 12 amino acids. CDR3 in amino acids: CATGVTIGEQYF. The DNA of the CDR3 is TGTGCCACCGGAGTGACCATAGGCGAGCAGTACTTC.

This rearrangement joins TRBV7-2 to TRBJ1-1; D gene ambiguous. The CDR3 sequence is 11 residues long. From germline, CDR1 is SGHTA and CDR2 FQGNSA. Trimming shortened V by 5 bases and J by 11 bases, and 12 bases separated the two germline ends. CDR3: CASSLRVGAFF. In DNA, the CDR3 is TGTGCCAGCAGCCTAAGGGTAGGGGCTTTCTTT.

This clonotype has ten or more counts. Here the CDR3 DNA reads TGTGCCATCAGTGAGCAGGCCTACATGAACACTGAAGCTTTCTTT. Its translation is CAISEQAYMNTEAFF. This sequence joins TRBV10-3 and TRBJ1-1, with D unresolved. V lost 2 bases to trimming and J lost 0 bases, with 10 bases between them. Germline V CDR1 and CDR2: ENHRY, SYGVKD. CDR3 length equals 15 residues.

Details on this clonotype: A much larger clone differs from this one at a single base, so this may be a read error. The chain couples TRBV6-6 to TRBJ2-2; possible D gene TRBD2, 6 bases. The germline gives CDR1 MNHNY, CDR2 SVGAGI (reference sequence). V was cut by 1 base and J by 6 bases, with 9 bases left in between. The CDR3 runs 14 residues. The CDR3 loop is CASSYLRDPGELFF. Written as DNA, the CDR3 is TGTGCCAGCAGTTACTTGCGGGACCCCGGGGAGCTGTTTTTT.

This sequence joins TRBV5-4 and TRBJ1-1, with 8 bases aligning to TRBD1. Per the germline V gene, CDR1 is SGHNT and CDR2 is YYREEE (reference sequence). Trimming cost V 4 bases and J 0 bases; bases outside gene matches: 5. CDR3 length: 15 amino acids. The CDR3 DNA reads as TGTGCCAGCAGCGGGAACAGGGGGATGAACACTGAAGCTTTCTTT. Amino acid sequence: CASSGNRGMNTEAFF.

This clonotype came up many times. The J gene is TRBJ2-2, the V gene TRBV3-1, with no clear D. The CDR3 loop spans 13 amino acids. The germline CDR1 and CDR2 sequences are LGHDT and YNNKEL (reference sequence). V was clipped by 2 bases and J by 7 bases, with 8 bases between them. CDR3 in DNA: TGTGCCAGCAGCCAAATCTATAGCGGGGAGCTGTTTTTT. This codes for CASSQIYSGELFF.

CDR3 protein: CASSEQGAGDGQFF. The CDR3, as DNA: TGTGCCAGCAGTGAGCAGGGGGCAGGGGATGGGCAGTTCTTC. The chain is built from TRBV2 and TRBJ2-1; 8 bases agree with TRBD1. The germline V gene has CDR1 SNHLY and CDR2 FYNNEI. Trimming cost V 3 bases and J 12 bases; bases outside gene matches: 10. The CDR3 sequence is 14 residues long.

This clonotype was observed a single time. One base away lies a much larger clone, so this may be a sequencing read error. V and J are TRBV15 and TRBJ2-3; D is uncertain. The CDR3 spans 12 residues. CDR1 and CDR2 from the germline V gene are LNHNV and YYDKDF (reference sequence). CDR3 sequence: CATSGDMGTQYF. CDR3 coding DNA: TGTGCCACCAGCGGAGATATGGGTACGCAGTATTTT.

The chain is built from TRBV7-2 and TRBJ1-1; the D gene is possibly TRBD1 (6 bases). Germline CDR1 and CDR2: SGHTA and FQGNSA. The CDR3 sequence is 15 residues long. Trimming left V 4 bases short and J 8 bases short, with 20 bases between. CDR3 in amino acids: CASSSRGGGSMEAFF. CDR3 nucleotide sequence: TGTGCCAGCAGCTCCCGGGGAGGGGGTTCCATGGAAGCTTTCTTT.

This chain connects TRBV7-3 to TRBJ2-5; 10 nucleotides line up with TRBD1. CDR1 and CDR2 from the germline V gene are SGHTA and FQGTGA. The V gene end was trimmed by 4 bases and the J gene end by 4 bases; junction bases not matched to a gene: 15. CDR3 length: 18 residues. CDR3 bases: TGTGCCAGCAGCTACTCCGCCGGGACAGGGGTCCTCCCAGAGACCCAGTACTTC. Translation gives CASSYSAGTGVLPETQYF.

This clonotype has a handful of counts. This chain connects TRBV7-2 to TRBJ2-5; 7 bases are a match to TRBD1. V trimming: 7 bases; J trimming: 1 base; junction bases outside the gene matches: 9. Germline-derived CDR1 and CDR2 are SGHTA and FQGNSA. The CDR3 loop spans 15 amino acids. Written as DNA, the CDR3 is TGTGCCAGCACGACAGGGCGATTAGGCCAAGAGACCCAGTACTTC. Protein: CASTTGRLGQETQYF.

Here the CDR3 reads CASSLDAEWGRGGSYNEQFF. CDR3 DNA: TGTGCCAGCAGCTTAGATGCCGAGTGGGGGAGAGGGGGCTCCTACAATGAGCAGTTCTTC. This chain joins TRBV7-9 and TRBJ2-1, with TRBD1 as a possible D gene (6 bases). CDR3 length: 20 residues. Trimming stripped 1 base from V and 0 bases from J, with 22 bases between. Germline CDR1 and CDR2: SEHNR and FQNEAQ (reference sequence).

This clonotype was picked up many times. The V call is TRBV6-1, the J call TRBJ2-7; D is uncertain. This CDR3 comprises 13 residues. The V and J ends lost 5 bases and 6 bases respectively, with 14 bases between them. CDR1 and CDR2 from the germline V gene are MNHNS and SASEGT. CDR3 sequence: CASSWGPRGEQYF. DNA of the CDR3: TGTGCCAGCAGTTGGGGTCCCCGTGGCGAGCAGTACTTC.

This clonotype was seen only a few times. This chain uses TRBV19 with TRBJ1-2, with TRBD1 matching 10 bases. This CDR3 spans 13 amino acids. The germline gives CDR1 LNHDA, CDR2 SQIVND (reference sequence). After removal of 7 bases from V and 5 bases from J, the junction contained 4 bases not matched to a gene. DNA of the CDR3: TGTGCCAGTACCTGGGGACAGGGGTATGGCTACACCTTC. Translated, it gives CASTWGQGYGYTF.

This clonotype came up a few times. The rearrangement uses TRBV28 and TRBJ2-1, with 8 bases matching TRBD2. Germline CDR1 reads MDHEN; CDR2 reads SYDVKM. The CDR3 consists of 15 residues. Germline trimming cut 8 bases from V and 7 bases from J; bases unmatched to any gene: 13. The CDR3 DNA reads TGTGCCAGCGATATTCACGGGGGGGGCGCGAATGAGCAGTTCTTC. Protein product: CASDIHGGGANEQFF.

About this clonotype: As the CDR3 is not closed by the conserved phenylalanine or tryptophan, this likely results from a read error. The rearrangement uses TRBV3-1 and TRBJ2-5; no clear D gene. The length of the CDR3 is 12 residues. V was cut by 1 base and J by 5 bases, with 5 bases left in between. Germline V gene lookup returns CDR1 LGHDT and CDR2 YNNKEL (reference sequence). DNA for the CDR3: TGTGCCAGCAGCCAAGTTTCCGAGACCCAGTACTTA. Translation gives CASSQVSETQYL.

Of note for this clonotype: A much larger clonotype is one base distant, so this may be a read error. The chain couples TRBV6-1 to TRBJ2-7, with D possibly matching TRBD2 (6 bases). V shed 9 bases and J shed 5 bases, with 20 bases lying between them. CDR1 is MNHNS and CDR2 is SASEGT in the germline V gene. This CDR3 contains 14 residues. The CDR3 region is CARRRTIAPHEQYF. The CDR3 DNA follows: TGTGCCAGAAGGCGGACTATTGCCCCCCACGAGCAGTACTTC.

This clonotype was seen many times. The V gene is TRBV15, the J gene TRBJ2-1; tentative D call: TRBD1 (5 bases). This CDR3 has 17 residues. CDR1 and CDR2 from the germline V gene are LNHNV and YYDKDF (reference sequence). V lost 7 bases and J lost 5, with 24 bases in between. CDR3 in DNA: TGTGCCACCAAACAGGTGGGCGATCGACCTAAAAACAATGAGCAGTTCTTC. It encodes CATKQVGDRPKNNEQFF.

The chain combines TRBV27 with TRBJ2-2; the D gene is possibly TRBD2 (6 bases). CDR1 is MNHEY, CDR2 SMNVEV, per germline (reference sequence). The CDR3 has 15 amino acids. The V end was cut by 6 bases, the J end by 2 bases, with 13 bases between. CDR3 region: CASSPGLVNTGELFF. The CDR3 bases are TGTGCCAGCAGCCCGGGACTCGTAAACACCGGGGAGCTGTTTTTT.